Below are 15 T cell receptor beta chains sequenced from a single sample in a study of tumor and adjacent non-tumor tissue in lung cancer. The library came from three nested PCR rounds adapted from ARM-PCR protocols. TCRdb re-called the multiplex PCR reads through MiXCR, storing one row per CDR3 protein. The sample holds 75,000 to 80,000 distinct CDR3 sequences, over 65% seen once. RNA was extracted from bulk tissue without any cell sorting. More than 3 cm separated this lung sample from the edge of the tumor. The sequencing input was distant non-tumor lung tissue. Receptors were obtained from a man aged 65-85 years with non-small cell lung cancer.

Comments on this clonotype: This is likely a read error, given that the CDR3 carries no conserved phenylalanine or tryptophan at its end. The chain has TRBV29-1 and TRBJ2-5; D is perhaps TRBD1 (6 bases). CDR3 length: 16 residues. The V gene's germline CDR1 is SQVTM and CDR2 ANQGSEA. The CDR3 DNA follows: TGCGGCGCCAAGCCCTACCTCCAGACAGGTCAAGAGATCCAGTACCTC. Translated: CGAKPYLQTGQEIQYL.

V gene TRBV4-2 combines with J gene TRBJ2-7; TRBD1 matches 12 bases. This CDR3 spans 17 amino acids. Germline CDR1 is LGHNA and CDR2 is YNFKEQ. The ends lost 1 base at V and 11 bases at J; junction bases unmatched: 15. CDR3 DNA: TGTGCCAGCAGCCAAGCCACAACCGGGACAGGGGGCTACAAGAAGTACTTC. Its protein is CASSQATTGTGGYKKYF.

A word on this clonotype: Given the absence of the conserved phenylalanine or tryptophan at the CDR3 end, a read error is likely. The CDR3 sequence: CSAKPYLQISQETQYS. CDR3 DNA sequence: TGCAGCGCCAAGCCCTACCTCCAGATAAGTCAAGAGACCCAGTACTCC. V and J are TRBV29-1 and TRBJ2-5; the D is unclear. Germline CDR1 reads SQVTM; CDR2 reads ANQGSEA. CDR3 length: 16 amino acids. V lost 7 bases, J lost 2 bases, and 23 bases lay in between.

Of note for this clonotype: Without the conserved terminal phenylalanine or tryptophan, this CDR3 likely stems from a read error. The chain couples TRBV6-5 to TRBJ2-6; D not certain. Germline-derived CDR1 and CDR2 are MNHEY and SVGAGI. The CDR3 consists of 15 residues. CDR3 DNA: TGCGCCAGTAGTTACGACCACTCTGGGGCCAACGTCCTGACTTTG. It encodes CASSYDHSGANVLTL.

Note on this clonotype: The junction does not match germline at one end; this may be a read error. This chain links TRBV19 with TRBJ1-5; D is undetermined. The germline V gene encodes CDR1 LNHDA and CDR2 SQIVND (reference sequence). The CDR3 runs to 14 residues. For the CDR3, the DNA is TGTGCCAGTAGTATGTTGTTGGGCAATCAGCCCCAGCAGTTT. It is translated as CASSMLLGNQPQQF.

Comments on this clonotype: A much larger clone lies one base from this, so it may be a read error. The genes are TRBV20-1 and TRBJ2-3; possibly TRBD1 for D (5 bases). The V gene's germline CDR1 is DFQATT and CDR2 SNEGSKA (reference sequence). V was clipped by 7 bases and J by 0 bases, with 11 bases between them. The CDR3 has 13 residues. This chain's CDR3 is CSVWGISTDTQYF. CDR3 nucleotides: TGCAGTGTTTGGGGCATCAGCACAGATACGCAGTATTTT.

This clonotype came up many times. The V call is TRBV4-1, the J call TRBJ2-3; D is undetermined. The CDR3 sequence is 16 residues long. V lost 4 bases and J lost 1, with 15 bases in between. Germline V gene sequence: CDR1 MGHRA, CDR2 YSYEKL. The CDR3 region has the DNA TGCGCCAGCAGCCCCCTAAGGGCTGGGGGCACAGATACGCAGTATTTT. It translates to CASSPLRAGGTDTQYF.

A note on this clonotype: Germline and junction disagree at one end, which may indicate a read error. The gene calls are TRBV4-3 and TRBJ2-3; TRBD2 agrees at 10 bases. The CDR3 totals 17 residues. CDR1 is LGHNA, CDR2 YSLEER, per germline. Here the CDR3 DNA reads TGCGCCAGCAGCCTAAATGGGCCTAGCGGGAGAACGGATACGCATTATTTT. Its translation: CASSLNGPSGRTDTHYF.

On this clonotype itself: It may be a read error: a sequence one base away is much more abundant. The chain has TRBV6-5 and TRBJ1-1; a weak D match, TRBD1 (6 bases). Germline CDR1 is MNHEY and CDR2 is SVGAGI. This CDR3 is 13 amino acids long. The CDR3 bases are TGTGCAAGCGAGGCAGGGGTTAAAAATGAAGCTTTCTTT. This translates into CASEAGVKNEAFF.

This chain joins TRBV6-8 and TRBJ2-7, with 10 bases matching TRBD1. Germline V gene data show CDR1 as MNHGY and CDR2 as SAAAGT. V shed 6 bases, J shed 1 base, and the junction held 15 bases outside the gene matches. This CDR3 is 18 amino acids long. The CDR3 here is CASSQTSKDRGISYEQYF. CDR3 coding DNA: TGTGCCAGCAGCCAAACTTCTAAGGACAGGGGGATTTCCTACGAGCAGTACTTC.

This clonotype was seen a single time. Likely a read error: the CDR3 ends without its conserved phenylalanine or tryptophan. The CDR3 reads CASSSGVVNEQFL. The DNA of the CDR3 is TGTGCCAGCAGCTCGGGAGTTGTCAATGAGCAGTTCTTA. The chain employs TRBV11-1 and TRBJ2-1, with D possibly matching TRBD2 (6 bases). Trimming took 4 bases from V and 6 from J, leaving 10 bases between them. This CDR3 region has 13 residues. Germline CDR1 is SGHAT and CDR2 is FQDESV (reference sequence).

Concerning this clonotype itself: The junction differs from germline at one of its ends, possibly a read error. The chain combines TRBV12-3 or TRBV12-4 with TRBJ2-7; D might be TRBD1 (5 bases). There are 15 residues in the CDR3. DNA for the CDR3: TGTACCAGCAGTACCTCGACAGTAAGACCCTACGAGCAATACTTC. Encoded protein: CTSSTSTVRPYEQYF.

On this clonotype: Since a much larger clone is just one base distant, this may be a read error. This rearrangement joins TRBV6-2 or TRBV6-3 to TRBJ1-2; 11 nucleotides match TRBD1. CDR1 MNHEY and CDR2 SVGEGT come from the germline V gene. CDR3 length equals 15 residues. Unmatched junction bases numbered 3, after V lost 2 bases and J lost 4 bases. The CDR3 DNA sequence: TGTGCCAGCAGTTACCCGGGACAGGGGGTCTATGGCTACACCTTC. This sequence encodes CASSYPGQGVYGYTF.

The sample holds one count of this clonotype. One end of the junction fails to match germline, which may point to a read error. The chain is built from TRBV29-1 and TRBJ2-1, with 9 bases matching TRBD2. Germline lookup yields CDR1 SQVTM and CDR2 ANQGSEA. The CDR3 length is 14 residues. CDR3 region: CSVIPSGMASEQLF. The DNA of the CDR3 is TGCAGCGTCATCCCTAGCGGGATGGCTAGTGAGCAGTTATTC.

There are a few counts of this clonotype. The rearrangement joins TRBV13 to TRBJ1-1; 8 positions match TRBD1. V shed 6 bases and J 1 base; nucleotides not matched to a gene: 7. CDR3 size: 15 residues. The germline V gene encodes CDR1 PRHDT and CDR2 FYEKMQ (reference sequence). The CDR3 DNA is TGTGCCAGCAGTCCTGGGACAGGTTGGAACACTGAAGCTTTCTTT. It encodes CASSPGTGWNTEAFF.